This T cell receptor beta chain was documented in a study of blood T cell repertoires in COVID-19. Overall study context: Samples representing acute and convalescent COVID-19 were sourced from the United States, Italy and Spain. T cells, B-cell-depleted T cells, or PBMCs supplied cDNA or gDNA.

CDR3 length: 17 amino acids. Between the trimmed V and J ends, which lost 5 bases and 1 base, there was a span of 18 bases. CDR1 is SNHLY and CDR2 is FYNNEI in the germline V gene. TCRdb's copy holds only in-frame clones and misses some; the assay was immunoSEQ multiplex PCR. The sample lists around 300,000 clones, about four fifths occurring once. Sequencing was done on a sample of peripheral blood. This clonotype originated in a woman between 45 and 60 years old who had recovered from COVID-19. The rearrangement uses TRBV2 and TRBJ1-5, with D maybe TRBD1 (5 bases). The CDR3 DNA sequence: TGTGCCAGCAGTTATGGGGGGGACCGTGGGAGCAATCAGCCCCAGCATTTT. This sequence encodes CASSYGGDRGSNQPQHF.